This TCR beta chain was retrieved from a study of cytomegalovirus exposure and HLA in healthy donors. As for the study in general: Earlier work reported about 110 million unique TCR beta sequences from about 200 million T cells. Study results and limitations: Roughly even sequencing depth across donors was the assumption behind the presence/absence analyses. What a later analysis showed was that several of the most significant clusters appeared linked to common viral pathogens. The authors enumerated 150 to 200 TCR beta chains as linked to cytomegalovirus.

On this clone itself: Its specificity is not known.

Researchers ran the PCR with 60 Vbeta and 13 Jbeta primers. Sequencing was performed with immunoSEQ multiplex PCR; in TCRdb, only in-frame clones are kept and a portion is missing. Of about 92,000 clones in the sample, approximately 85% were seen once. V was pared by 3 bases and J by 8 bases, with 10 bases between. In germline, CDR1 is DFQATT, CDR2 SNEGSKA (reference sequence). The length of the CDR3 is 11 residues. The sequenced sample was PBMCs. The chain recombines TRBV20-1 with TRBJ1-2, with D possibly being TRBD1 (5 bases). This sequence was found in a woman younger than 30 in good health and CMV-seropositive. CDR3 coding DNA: TGCAGTGCTAGCAGGGCCTGGGGCTACACCTTC. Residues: CSASRAWGYTF.